These 31 T cell receptor beta chains share one sample of origin, sequenced in a study of T cells after yellow fever vaccination. MiXCR, applied by TCRdb to the 5' RACE reads, yields one record per CDR3 protein. The table has approximately 120,000 distinct CDR3 sequences, 7.4% seen once. Here the sequenced sample was CD4+ T cells sorted from PBMCs, taken 9 to 11 days after the first yellow fever vaccination. The receptor set was obtained from a man in his late teens or twenties who received the YFV17D yellow fever vaccine.

This rearrangement joins TRBV7-2 to TRBJ2-5, with D unclear. V lost 5 bases, J lost 0 bases, and 10 bases lay in between. The CDR3 sequence is 14 residues long. The germline V gene has CDR1 SGHTA and CDR2 FQGNSA. The CDR3 is CASSPQNNQETQYF. For the CDR3, the DNA is TGTGCCAGCAGCCCCCAGAATAACCAAGAGACCCAGTACTTC.

This clonotype appeared many times. The CDR3 region is CASIHGAAGYTGELFF. The CDR3 DNA follows: TGTGCCAGCATTCACGGAGCGGCGGGCTACACCGGGGAGCTGTTTTTT. V usage is TRBV6-6 and J usage is TRBJ2-2; tentatively, D is TRBD2 (5 bases). V was clipped by 7 bases and J by 3 bases, with 18 bases between them. The CDR3 sequence is 16 residues long. CDR1 MNHNY and CDR2 SVGAGI come from the germline V gene (reference sequence).

The V and J genes are TRBV20-1 and TRBJ2-1; D might be TRBD2 (6 bases). Germline CDR1 DFQATT, CDR2 SNEGSKA (reference sequence). The CDR3 spans 16 residues. V dropped 6 bases and J dropped 2 bases, with 20 bases sitting between them. CDR3 in DNA: TGCAGTGCCTCCCAATGGGGGGATATCACCTACAATGAGCAGTTCTTC. Amino acid sequence: CSASQWGDITYNEQFF.

This clonotype was observed a few times. The chain recombines TRBV20-1 with TRBJ1-1; no definite D call. Trimming shortened V by 0 bases and J by 2 bases, and 10 bases separated the two germline ends. Germline CDR1 reads DFQATT; CDR2 reads SNEGSKA (reference sequence). This CDR3 region has 14 residues. The CDR3 sequence: CSARDEGINTEAFF. CDR3 DNA sequence: TGCAGTGCTAGAGATGAGGGAATAAACACTGAAGCTTTCTTT.

The DNA of the CDR3 is TGTGCCAGCTCACCCGATGGGGGCTATGGCTACACCTTC. This encodes CASSPDGGYGYTF. The rearrangement links TRBV18 to TRBJ1-2; TRBD1 might be the D (5 bases). Germline values: CDR1 KGHSH, CDR2 LQKENI. Trimming pared 3 bases from V and 4 bases from J, leaving 9 bases between. This CDR3 spans 13 amino acids.

In its sample, this clonotype was seen many times. The chain carries TRBV12-3 or TRBV12-4 and TRBJ1-5; possible D gene TRBD1, 5 bases. CDR3 length equals 13 residues. V lost 1 base, J lost 7 bases, and 8 bases lay in between. The CDR3, as DNA: TGTGCCAGCAGTTTAGAACGGGGGCAGCCCCAGCATTTT. Translation gives CASSLERGQPQHF.

Ten or more counts support this clonotype. The chain links TRBV6-5 to TRBJ2-3; 11 bases map to TRBD1. With V trimmed by 4 bases and J by 7 bases, 4 bases remained unmatched. Germline V gene data show CDR1 as MNHEY and CDR2 as SVGAGI. CDR3 length: 14 amino acids. CDR3 bases: TGTGCCAGCAGTTCGGACAGGGGGCGATATACGCAGTATTTT. It specifies CASSSDRGRYTQYF.

This clonotype has a count of ten or more. This chain uses TRBV2 with TRBJ2-3; D is perhaps TRBD1 or TRBD2 (5 bases each). Germline V gene lookup returns CDR1 SNHLY and CDR2 FYNNEI. This CDR3 comprises 15 residues. Trimming removed 6 bases at V and 0 bases at J, with 13 bases between. CDR3 bases: TGTGCCAGCAGCTGGGAGACAGCTAGCACAGATACGCAGTATTTT. Its translation: CASSWETASTDTQYF.

This clonotype was seen at least ten times. The chain has TRBV4-3 and TRBJ2-1; 8 bases are shared with TRBD1. Per the germline V gene, CDR1 is LGHNA and CDR2 is YSLEER. The CDR3 has 15 amino acids. Losses at the gene ends were 1 base for V and 7 bases for J; bases not matched to a gene: 6. The CDR3 sequence is CASSQGRGLGNEQFF. CDR3 coding DNA: TGCGCCAGCAGCCAAGGCAGGGGGCTAGGAAATGAGCAGTTCTTC.

This clonotype was detected many times. The chain links TRBV12-3 or TRBV12-4 to TRBJ2-5; D perhaps matches TRBD1 (6 bases). With 6 bases removed from V and 7 bases from J, the gap between germline ends came to 12 bases. The CDR3 covers 12 residues. The CDR3 DNA reads as TGTGCCAGCAGCCCAGGGGATTGGACCCAGTACTTC. This translates into CASSPGDWTQYF.

Many counts were recorded for this clonotype. V is TRBV7-2 and J is TRBJ2-7; 7 positions match TRBD2. Per germline, CDR1 SGHTA and CDR2 FQGNSA. CDR3 length: 15 residues. J lost 0 bases, V lost 0 bases, and 2 bases had no gene match. The DNA for the CDR3 is TGTGCCAGCAGCTTAGCGGGGGGGAGCTCCTACGAGCAGTACTTC. Translating gives CASSLAGGSSYEQYF.

This clonotype was recorded many times. V usage is TRBV5-5 and J usage is TRBJ2-1; TRBD1 matches 9 bases. This CDR3 is 15 amino acids long. From germline, CDR1 is SGHKS and CDR2 YYEKEE (reference sequence). The ends lost 4 bases at V and 9 bases at J; junction bases unmatched: 11. In DNA form, the CDR3 reads TGTGCCAGCAGCCCTCGGACAGGGGCTTTTTCTGAGCAGTTCTTC. Protein sequence: CASSPRTGAFSEQFF.

This clonotype was counted many times. The chain employs TRBV15 and TRBJ1-1, with TRBD1 matching over 11 bases. This CDR3 is 15 amino acids long. CDR1 is LNHNV and CDR2 is YYDKDF in the germline V gene (reference sequence). Losses at the gene ends were 3 bases for V and 3 bases for J; bases not matched to a gene: 3. The CDR3 is CATSSLGQGDTEAFF. CDR3 nucleotides: TGTGCCACCAGCAGTTTGGGACAGGGGGACACTGAAGCTTTCTTT.

This clonotype was recorded many times. The chain employs TRBV12-3 or TRBV12-4 and TRBJ2-3; perhaps TRBD1 as D (6 bases). The CDR3 extends over 14 amino acids. Trimming cost V 3 bases and J 1 base, with 8 bases left between them. The CDR3 sequence: CASSFYRGTDTQYF. The CDR3 DNA reads as TGTGCCAGCAGTTTTTACAGGGGCACAGATACGCAGTATTTT.

This clonotype was detected many times. The chain joins TRBV3-1 to TRBJ1-2; D call uncertain. This CDR3 comprises 12 residues. Trimming took off 1 base at V and 6 bases at J, with 6 bases between the two ends. The germline V gene has CDR1 LGHDT and CDR2 YNNKEL (reference sequence). CDR3 DNA sequence: TGTGCCAGCAGCCAAGGCGTCAATGGCTACACCTTC. This encodes CASSQGVNGYTF.

In this sample, this clonotype turned up many times. The V and J genes are TRBV27 and TRBJ2-5; TRBD2 matches 9 bases. This CDR3 has 15 residues. The germline V gene has CDR1 MNHEY and CDR2 SMNVEV (reference sequence). V was pared by 8 bases and J by 6 bases, with 13 bases of the junction left unmatched. The CDR3: CASSGAGGLGKTQYF. As DNA, the CDR3 is TGTGCCAGCTCGGGAGCGGGGGGCCTGGGGAAGACCCAGTACTTC.

This clonotype was recorded many times. V is TRBV12-3 or TRBV12-4 and J is TRBJ1-1; D gene ambiguous. CDR3 length equals 11 residues. V lost 5 bases to trimming and J lost 7 bases, with 8 bases between them. CDR3 sequence (DNA): TGTGCCAGCAGTCGGGGATATGAAGCTTTCTTT. Translation gives CASSRGYEAFF.

This clonotype was observed many times. The chain combines TRBV5-6 with TRBJ2-7; the D gene is possibly TRBD2 (6 bases). Deletions cut 1 base from V and 3 bases from J, with 8 bases between. The CDR3 length is 13 residues. The germline V gene encodes CDR1 SGHDT and CDR2 YYEEEE. For the CDR3, the DNA is TGTGCCAGCAGCTTGAGGAGGGTCTACGAGCAGTACTTC. Protein product: CASSLRRVYEQYF.

This clonotype has ten or more counts. V is TRBV4-2 and J is TRBJ1-5; no clear D. Germline V CDR1 and CDR2: LGHNA, YNFKEQ. The germline V and J ends were trimmed by 4 bases and 3 bases, with 7 bases remaining between them. The CDR3 is 13 amino acids. The CDR3 region has the DNA TGTGCCAGCAGCCGAGGTACCAATCAGCCCCAGCATTTT. Translating it yields CASSRGTNQPQHF.

This clonotype showed up many times. The chain combines TRBV7-3 with TRBJ2-5; TRBD2 aligns across 8 bases. Germline V gene data show CDR1 as SGHTA and CDR2 as FQGTGA. V dropped 3 bases and J dropped 4; count of bases not matched to a gene: 7. This CDR3 spans 15 amino acids. In nucleotides, the CDR3 is TGTGCCAGCAGCTTGACGGGGGGGAGGGTAGAGACCCAGTACTTC. This codes for CASSLTGGRVETQYF.

This clonotype has only a few counts. The chain uses TRBV7-9 and TRBJ2-3, with no clear D. Trimming removed 7 bases from V and 0 bases from J, with 17 bases in between. From germline, CDR1 is SEHNR and CDR2 FQNEAQ (reference sequence). CDR3 length: 16 amino acids. CDR3 sequence (DNA): TGTGCCAGCAACCCCCCGGGTGGACCGAGCACAGATACGCAGTATTTT. This encodes CASNPPGGPSTDTQYF.

This clonotype was seen many times. This sequence joins TRBV5-6 and TRBJ2-2; 10 bases align to TRBD2. Germline loops: CDR1 SGHDT, CDR2 YYEEEE. The V segment lost 4 bases and the J segment 4 bases; nucleotides outside the gene matches: 4. The CDR3 sequence is 15 residues long. CDR3 nucleotide sequence: TGTGCCAGCAGCACACTAGCGGGGACCACCGGGGAGCTGTTTTTT. It encodes CASSTLAGTTGELFF.

To note about this clonotype: One end of the junction does not line up with germline, which may come from a read error. The chain is built from TRBV2 and TRBJ1-5; D is uncertain. Germline V gene sequence: CDR1 SNHLY, CDR2 FYNNEI. This CDR3 has 13 residues. The CDR3 reads CDSSRSENQPQHF. CDR3 coding DNA: TGTGACAGCAGCCGCTCCGAAAATCAGCCCCAGCATTTT.

At least ten counts were recorded for this clonotype. V gene TRBV5-1 combines with J gene TRBJ1-1; TRBD1 agrees at 7 bases. Germline V gene data show CDR1 as SGHRS and CDR2 as YFSETQ. The CDR3 is 13 residues long. V lost 2 bases to trimming and J lost 6 bases; unmatched junction nucleotides: 4. The CDR3 loop reads CASSLGTVAEAFF. The CDR3 region has the DNA TGCGCCAGCAGCTTAGGGACAGTAGCTGAAGCTTTCTTT.

This clonotype showed up many times. The chain is built from TRBV5-1 and TRBJ2-1; perhaps TRBD2 as D (5 bases). CDR3 size: 15 residues. Germline values: CDR1 SGHRS, CDR2 YFSETQ. Trimming stripped 0 bases from V and 0 bases from J, with 7 bases between. CDR3 DNA sequence: TGCGCCAGCAGCTTGGCGGGGAGCTCCTACAATGAGCAGTTCTTC. It encodes CASSLAGSSYNEQFF.

This clonotype was observed many times. V usage is TRBV20-1 and J usage is TRBJ2-3; 9 nucleotides agree with TRBD2. The CDR3 has 16 residues. Germline V gives CDR1 DFQATT, CDR2 SNEGSKA (reference sequence). Trimming took 0 bases from V and 4 from J; bases not matched to a gene: 8. CDR3 DNA sequence: TGCAGTGCTAGAGACCCTCTAGCGGGGCCCCCAGATACGCAGTATTTT. It yields the protein CSARDPLAGPPDTQYF.

This clonotype has more than one count but fewer than ten. The V gene is TRBV5-4, the J gene TRBJ1-1; 7 bases fit TRBD1. From germline, CDR1 is SGHNT and CDR2 YYREEE (reference sequence). J lost 0 bases, V lost 5 bases, and 4 bases had no gene match. The CDR3 runs 14 residues. CDR3 loop: CASRTGQLNTEAFF. In nucleotides, the CDR3 is TGTGCCAGCAGAACGGGACAGCTGAACACTGAAGCTTTCTTT.

In its sample, this clonotype was seen many times. The genes are TRBV12-3 or TRBV12-4 and TRBJ2-7, with D perhaps TRBD1 or TRBD2 (5 bases each). Trimming cost V 5 bases and J 6 bases, with 17 bases left between them. The CDR3 extends over 14 amino acids. CDR3 in amino acids: CASSPPGPLSEQYV. The CDR3, as DNA: TGTGCCAGCAGTCCTCCGGGACCCCTGTCCGAGCAGTACGTC.

This clonotype was detected ten times or more. The chain joins TRBV27 to TRBJ1-4; D ambiguous. This CDR3 is 15 amino acids long. CDR1 is MNHEY, CDR2 SMNVEV, per germline (reference sequence). Between the trimmed V and J ends, which lost 5 bases and 0 bases, there was a span of 10 bases. The CDR3 region is CASSLRPPTNEKLFF. The DNA of the CDR3 is TGTGCCAGCAGTCTTCGGCCCCCAACTAATGAAAAACTGTTTTTT.

This clonotype was counted at least ten times. The V call is TRBV5-6, the J call TRBJ2-5; tentatively, D is TRBD2 (5 bases). V lost 7 bases to trimming and J lost 2 bases, with 9 bases between them. The CDR3 covers 12 residues. Germline-derived CDR1 and CDR2 are SGHDT and YYEEEE. CDR3 in amino acids: CASQTNQETQYF. The CDR3 DNA follows: TGTGCCAGCCAGACTAATCAAGAGACCCAGTACTTC.

This clonotype came up many times. This sequence joins TRBV7-8 and TRBJ2-3; D is unclear. The V gene's germline CDR1 is SGHVS and CDR2 FQNEAQ. The ends were cut back, 4 bases at V and 5 bases at J, with 13 bases in the middle. The CDR3 is 14 amino acids. The DNA for the CDR3 is TGTGCCAGCAGCTACCCCGATCCGGGAGATACGCAGTATTTT. The encoded protein is CASSYPDPGDTQYF.